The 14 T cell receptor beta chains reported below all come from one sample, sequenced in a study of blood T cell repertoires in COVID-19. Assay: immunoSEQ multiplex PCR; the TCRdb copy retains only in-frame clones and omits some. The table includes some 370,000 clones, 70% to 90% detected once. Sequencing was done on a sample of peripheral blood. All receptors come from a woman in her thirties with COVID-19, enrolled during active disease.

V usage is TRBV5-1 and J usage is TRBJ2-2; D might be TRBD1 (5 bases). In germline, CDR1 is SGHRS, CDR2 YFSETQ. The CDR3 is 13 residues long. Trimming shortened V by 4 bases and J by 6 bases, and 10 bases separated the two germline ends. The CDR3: CASSGAGPGELFF. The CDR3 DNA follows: TGCGCCAGCAGCGGGGCTGGCCCCGGGGAGCTGTTTTTT.

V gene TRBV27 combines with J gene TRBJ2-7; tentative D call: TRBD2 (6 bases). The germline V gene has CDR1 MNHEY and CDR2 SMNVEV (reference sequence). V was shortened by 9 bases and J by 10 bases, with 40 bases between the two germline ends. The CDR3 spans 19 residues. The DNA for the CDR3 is TGTGCCAGTGGTCGGGTTACGCTGACTAGTTACCGAAGTCTGGGGATACAGTACTTC. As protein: CASGRVTLTSYRSLGIQYF.

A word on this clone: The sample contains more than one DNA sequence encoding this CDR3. The CDR3, as DNA: TGTGCCAGCAGTTACGCGGGGGGGTACAATGAGCAGTTCTTC. Residues: CASSYAGGYNEQFF. The chain uses TRBV6-5 and TRBJ2-1; 9 positions match TRBD2. The trim removed 2 bases at V and 4 bases at J, leaving 0 bases unmatched. Germline V gene data show CDR1 as MNHEY and CDR2 as SVGAGI. There are 14 residues in the CDR3.

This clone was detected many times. The CDR3 here is CASSLDSSSDTQYF. DNA for the CDR3: TGTGCCAGCAGCTTAGACAGCTCTTCAGATACGCAGTATTTT. The chain carries TRBV7-2 and TRBJ2-3; D gene uncertain. Germline V gene lookup returns CDR1 SGHTA and CDR2 FQGNSA. The CDR3 sequence is 14 residues long. Trimming shortened V by 1 base and J by 4 bases, and 9 bases separated the two germline ends.

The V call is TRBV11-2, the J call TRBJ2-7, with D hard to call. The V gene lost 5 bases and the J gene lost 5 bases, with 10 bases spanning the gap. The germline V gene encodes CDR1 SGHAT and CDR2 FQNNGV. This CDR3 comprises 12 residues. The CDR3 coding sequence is TGTGCCAGCAGCCTACTCGGTCACGAGCAGTACTTC. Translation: CASSLLGHEQYF.

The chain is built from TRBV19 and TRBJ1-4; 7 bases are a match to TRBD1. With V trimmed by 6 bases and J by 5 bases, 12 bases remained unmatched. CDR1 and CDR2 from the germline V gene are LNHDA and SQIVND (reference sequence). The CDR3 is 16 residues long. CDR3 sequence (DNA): TGTGCCAGTAGGAGGAGACCGGGACAGTTAAATGAAAAACTGTTTTTT. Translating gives CASRRRPGQLNEKLFF.

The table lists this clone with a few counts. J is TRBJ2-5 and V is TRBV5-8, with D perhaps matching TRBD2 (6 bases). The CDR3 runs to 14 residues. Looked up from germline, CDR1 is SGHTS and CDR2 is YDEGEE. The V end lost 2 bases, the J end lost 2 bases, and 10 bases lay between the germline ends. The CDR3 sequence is CASSFRDLQETQYF. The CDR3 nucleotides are TGTGCCAGCAGCTTCCGGGACTTACAAGAGACCCAGTACTTC. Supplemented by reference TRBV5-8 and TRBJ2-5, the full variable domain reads EAGVTQSPTHLIKTRGQQATLRCSPISGHTSVYWYQQALGLGLQFLLWYDEGEERNRGNFPPRFSGRQFPNYSSELNVNALELEDSALYLCASSFRDLQETQYFGPGTRLLVL.

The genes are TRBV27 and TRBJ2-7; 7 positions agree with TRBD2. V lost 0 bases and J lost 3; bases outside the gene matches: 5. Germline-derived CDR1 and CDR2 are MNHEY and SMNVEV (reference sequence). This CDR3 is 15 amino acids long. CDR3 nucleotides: TGTGCCAGCAGTTTATCTTGGACGGGGGGCTACGAGCAGTACTTC. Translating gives CASSLSWTGGYEQYF.

The CDR3 nucleotides are TGTGCCAGCAGCGTCCTAGCGGGTAATCTGAACACCGGGGAGCTGTTTTTT. As protein: CASSVLAGNLNTGELFF. The rearrangement links TRBV9 to TRBJ2-2; 8 nucleotides agree with TRBD2. The CDR3 loop spans 17 amino acids. The V and J ends lost 2 bases and 1 base, in that order; junction bases with no gene match: 7. Looked up from germline, CDR1 is SGDLS and CDR2 is YYNGEE. The full variable domain, rest sourced from reference TRBV9 and TRBJ2-2, is DSGVTQTPKHLITATGQRVTLRCSPRSGDLSVYWYQQSLDQGLQFLIQYYNGEERAKGNILERFSAQQFPDLHSELNLSSLELGDSALYFCASSVLAGNLNTGELFFGEGSRLTVL.

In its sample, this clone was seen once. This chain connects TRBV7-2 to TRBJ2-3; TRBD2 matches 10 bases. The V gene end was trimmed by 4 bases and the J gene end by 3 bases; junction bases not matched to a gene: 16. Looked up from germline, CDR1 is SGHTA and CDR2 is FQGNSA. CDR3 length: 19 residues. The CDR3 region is CASSSQSGRAVGSTDTQYF. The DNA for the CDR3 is TGTGCCAGCAGCTCTCAAAGCGGGAGGGCCGTTGGGAGTACAGATACGCAGTATTTT. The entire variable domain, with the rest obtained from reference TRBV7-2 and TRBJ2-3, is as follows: GAGVSQSPSNKVTEKGKDVELRCDPISGHTALYWYRQSLGQGLEFLIYFQGNSAPDKSGLPSDRFSAERTGGSVSTLTIQRTQQEDSAVYLCASSSQSGRAVGSTDTQYFGPGTRLTVL.

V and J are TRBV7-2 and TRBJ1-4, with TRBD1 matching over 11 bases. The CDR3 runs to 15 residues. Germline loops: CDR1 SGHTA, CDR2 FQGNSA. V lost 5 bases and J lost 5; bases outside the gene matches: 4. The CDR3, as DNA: TGTGCCAGCAGCACGGACAGGGGGCGGAATGAAAAACTGTTTTTT. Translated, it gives CASSTDRGRNEKLFF. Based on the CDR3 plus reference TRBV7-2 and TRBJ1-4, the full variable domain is GAGVSQSPSNKVTEKGKDVELRCDPISGHTALYWYRQSLGQGLEFLIYFQGNSAPDKSGLPSDRFSAERTGGSVSTLTIQRTQQEDSAVYLCASSTDRGRNEKLFFGSGTQLSVL.

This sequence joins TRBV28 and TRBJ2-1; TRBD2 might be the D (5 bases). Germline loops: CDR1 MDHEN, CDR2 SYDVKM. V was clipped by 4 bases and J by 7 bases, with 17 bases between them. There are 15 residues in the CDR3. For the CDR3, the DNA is TGTGCCAGCAGTTCGGTGCGGGTCCCCGGGAATGAGCAGTTCTTC. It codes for CASSSVRVPGNEQFF.

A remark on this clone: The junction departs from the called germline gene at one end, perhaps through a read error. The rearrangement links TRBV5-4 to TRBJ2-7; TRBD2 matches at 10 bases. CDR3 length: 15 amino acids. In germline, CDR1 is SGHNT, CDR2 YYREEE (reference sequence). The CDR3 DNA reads TGTGCCAGCAGCTTGGATAGCGGGAGGTCCTCCGAGCAGTACTTC. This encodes CASSLDSGRSSEQYF.

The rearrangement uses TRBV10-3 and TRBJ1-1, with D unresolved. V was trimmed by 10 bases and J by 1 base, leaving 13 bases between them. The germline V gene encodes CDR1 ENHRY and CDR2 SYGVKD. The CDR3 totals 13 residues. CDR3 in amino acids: CATRRDRNTEAFF. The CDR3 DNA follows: TGTGCCACCCGCCGGGATAGGAACACTGAAGCTTTCTTT.